Below, one T cell receptor (beta chain) is given with its context. Its target is not known. These data come from a study of OX40 agonist ivuxolimab in advanced cancers. Study-wide background: Every 2 weeks, patients got intravenous ivuxolimab at one of six dose levels (0.01-10 mg/kg). Overall study findings and caveats: Nonresponders included some who also had low normalized T-cell clonal expansion. Partly responding patients at 0.1-3.0 mg/kg showed some of the smallest clonal expansion. At doses 0.1 to 3.0 mg/kg, CD4+ and CD8+ clones expanded.

The germline gives CDR1 SGHVS, CDR2 FNYEAQ. V shed 5 bases and J 7 bases; nucleotides not matched to a gene: 10. The CDR3 contains 15 residues. Measured with immunoSEQ multiplex PCR; TCRdb has only the in-frame clones, and not every one. This table holds roughly 62,000 clones, less than 90% found once. This sequence originates from an adult with an advanced solid tumor such as melanoma, head and neck, liver or kidney cancer. The genes are TRBV7-6 and TRBJ2-2, with 7 bases identical to TRBD1. This material consisted of CD4+ or CD8+ T cells sorted from blood, taken in a trial of the OX40 agonist ivuxolimab. CDR3 in amino acids: CASSPLQGYGGELFF. CDR3 coding DNA: TGTGCCAGCAGCCCGTTACAGGGGTATGGCGGGGAGCTGTTTTTT.